A single sample gave rise to the 14 T cell receptor beta chains below, sequenced in a study of blood T cells in healthy people across ages. Primed by a sample-barcoded 5' primer and a J-beta primer mix, a second PCR proceeded for 7 to 11 cycles. In TCRdb, the 5' RACE reads were re-called with MiXCR into one record per CDR3 protein. Of 920,000 or so distinct CDR3 sequences in the sample, more than 40% are singletons; the top ten hold approximately 20%. Sequences were obtained from blood. The receptor set was obtained from a woman in her fifties or sixties in good health.

CDR3 bases: TGCAGTGCTACCGGGTTCAATGAGCAGTTCTTC. It translates to CSATGFNEQFF. The V and J genes are TRBV20-1 and TRBJ2-1; D gene uncertain. The germline gives CDR1 DFQATT, CDR2 SNEGSKA (reference sequence). The CDR3 is 11 amino acids. The germline V and J ends were trimmed by 4 bases and 6 bases, with 7 bases remaining between them.

The chain recombines TRBV4-1 with TRBJ2-7, with 7 nucleotides matching TRBD2. This CDR3 spans 17 amino acids. Germline assignment: CDR1 MGHRA and CDR2 YSYEKL. Trimming removed 5 bases from V and 0 bases from J; junction bases left unmatched: 13. The DNA of the CDR3 is TGCGCCAGCAGCTCTAGGTCGGGAGGCCTCCCCTCCTACGAGCAGTACTTC. Translating it yields CASSSRSGGLPSYEQYF.

The chain has TRBV4-1 and TRBJ2-1; 8 bases are a match to TRBD2. CDR3 length: 17 residues. Germline V gene lookup returns CDR1 MGHRA and CDR2 YSYEKL. The ends lost 0 bases at V and 4 bases at J; junction bases unmatched: 8. For the CDR3, the DNA is TGCGCCAGCAGCCAAGAGGGGCCTAGCGGGTTTTACAATGAGCAGTTCTTC. Translating it yields CASSQEGPSGFYNEQFF.

The chain couples TRBV18 to TRBJ2-6, with 7 nucleotides matching TRBD1. J lost 2 bases, V lost 3 bases, and 4 bases had no gene match. The germline V gene encodes CDR1 KGHSH and CDR2 LQKENI. CDR3 length: 16 residues. CDR3 in amino acids: CASSPTGWTGANVLTF. The CDR3 region has the DNA TGTGCCAGCTCACCGACAGGGTGGACTGGGGCCAACGTCCTGACTTTC.

The J gene is TRBJ2-7, the V gene TRBV11-2, with a possible D match to TRBD1 (6 bases). The V gene's germline CDR1 is SGHAT and CDR2 FQNNGV. The CDR3 contains 16 residues. V shed 4 bases and J shed 0 bases, with 16 bases lying between them. Here the CDR3 reads CASSYSTGLISYEQYF. The CDR3 nucleotides are TGTGCCAGCAGCTATTCGACAGGCCTAATCTCCTACGAGCAGTACTTC.

The rearrangement links TRBV20-1 to TRBJ1-1, with 8 bases aligning to TRBD1. With 6 bases clipped from V and 7 bases from J, the junction kept 16 bases outside the gene matches. Per germline, CDR1 DFQATT and CDR2 SNEGSKA (reference sequence). This CDR3 contains 15 residues. CDR3 coding DNA: TGCAGTGCCCCCAGGCGACAGGGGCGAGGGGATGAAGCTTTCTTT. This translates into CSAPRRQGRGDEAFF.

This clonotype appeared a few times. V is TRBV6-6 and J is TRBJ1-2; D remains unclear. This CDR3 spans 16 amino acids. Trimming took off 2 bases at V and 0 bases at J, with 13 bases between the two ends. In germline, CDR1 is MNHNY, CDR2 SVGAGI (reference sequence). CDR3 DNA sequence: TGTGCCAGCAGTTACCGCCAAGCCCAGTCTAACTATGGCTACACCTTC. Residues: CASSYRQAQSNYGYTF.

This clonotype was seen a handful of times. A much larger clone differs by one base, so this may be a read error. This chain uses TRBV12-3 or TRBV12-4 with TRBJ2-7, with 7 bases that match TRBD2. The assigned J gene may be wrong: the sequence end matches TRBJ2-5 better. CDR3 size: 14 residues. In DNA form, the CDR3 reads TGTGCCAGCAGTTGGGGGGGAGGCGATGAGACCCAGTACTTC. This translates into CASSWGGGDETQYF.

J is TRBJ1-1 and V is TRBV29-1; weak D call: TRBD1 (5 bases). Germline CDR1 SQVTM, CDR2 ANQGSEA. V was shortened by 7 bases and J by 3 bases, with 12 bases between the two germline ends. This CDR3 has 12 residues. DNA of the CDR3: TGCAGCGCCCTAGACAGTCACACTGAAGCTTTCTTT. It codes for CSALDSHTEAFF.

The chain joins TRBV4-1 to TRBJ2-5, with 7 bases fitting TRBD1. Germline CDR1 and CDR2: MGHRA and YSYEKL. J gave up 4 bases and V 6 bases, and 14 bases lay outside the gene matches. The CDR3 is made up of 16 amino acids. The CDR3 spells CASRWGQRANGETQYF. DNA of the CDR3: TGCGCCAGCAGGTGGGGACAGAGGGCAAACGGAGAGACCCAGTACTTC.

This rearrangement joins TRBV5-1 to TRBJ1-6; D gene ambiguous. Germline-derived CDR1 and CDR2 are SGHRS and YFSETQ. V was cut by 0 bases and J by 2 bases, with 3 bases left in between. The CDR3 spans 14 residues. The CDR3 protein is CASSLGTYNSPLHF. CDR3 DNA: TGCGCCAGCAGCTTGGGCACCTATAATTCACCCCTCCACTTT.

This clonotype was observed a few times. This rearrangement joins TRBV12-3 or TRBV12-4 to TRBJ1-1, with D unresolved. V shed 5 bases and J shed 1 base, with 11 bases lying between them. This CDR3 is 14 amino acids long. DNA for the CDR3: TGTGCCAGCAGTCGGGCAGCAGGGAACACTGAAGCTTTCTTT. Its translation is CASSRAAGNTEAFF.

This clonotype was observed a handful of times. This chain uses TRBV5-1 with TRBJ1-1; TRBD1 matches at 7 bases. Germline loops: CDR1 SGHRS, CDR2 YFSETQ. With V trimmed by 3 bases and J by 5 bases, 7 bases remained unmatched. There are 14 residues in the CDR3. The CDR3 here is CASSSQGPGTEAFF. DNA of the CDR3: TGCGCCAGCAGCTCACAGGGGCCGGGGACTGAAGCTTTCTTT.

CDR3 nucleotides: TGTGCCAGCAGTTTTGACAGGGGCGGGTACAAGCAGTACTTC. Residues: CASSFDRGGYKQYF. The chain uses TRBV27 and TRBJ2-4, with 8 bases lining up with TRBD1. Trimming removed 3 bases from V and 13 bases from J; junction bases left unmatched: 11. The CDR3 has 14 amino acids. Germline CDR1 MNHEY, CDR2 SMNVEV (reference sequence).